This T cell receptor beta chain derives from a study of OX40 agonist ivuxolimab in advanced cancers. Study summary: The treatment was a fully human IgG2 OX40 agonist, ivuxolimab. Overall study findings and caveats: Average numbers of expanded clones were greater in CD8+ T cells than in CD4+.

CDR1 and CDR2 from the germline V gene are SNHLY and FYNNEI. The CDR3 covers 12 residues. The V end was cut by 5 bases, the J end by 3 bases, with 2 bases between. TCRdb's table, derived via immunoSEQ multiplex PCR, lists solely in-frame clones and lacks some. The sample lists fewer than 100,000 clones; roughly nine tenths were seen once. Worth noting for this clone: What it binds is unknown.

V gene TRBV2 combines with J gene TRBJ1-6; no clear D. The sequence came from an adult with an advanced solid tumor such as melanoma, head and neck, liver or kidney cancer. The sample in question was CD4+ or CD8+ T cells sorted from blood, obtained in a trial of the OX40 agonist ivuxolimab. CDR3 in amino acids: CASSYYNSPLHF. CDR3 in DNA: TGTGCCAGCAGTTACTATAATTCACCCCTCCACTTT.